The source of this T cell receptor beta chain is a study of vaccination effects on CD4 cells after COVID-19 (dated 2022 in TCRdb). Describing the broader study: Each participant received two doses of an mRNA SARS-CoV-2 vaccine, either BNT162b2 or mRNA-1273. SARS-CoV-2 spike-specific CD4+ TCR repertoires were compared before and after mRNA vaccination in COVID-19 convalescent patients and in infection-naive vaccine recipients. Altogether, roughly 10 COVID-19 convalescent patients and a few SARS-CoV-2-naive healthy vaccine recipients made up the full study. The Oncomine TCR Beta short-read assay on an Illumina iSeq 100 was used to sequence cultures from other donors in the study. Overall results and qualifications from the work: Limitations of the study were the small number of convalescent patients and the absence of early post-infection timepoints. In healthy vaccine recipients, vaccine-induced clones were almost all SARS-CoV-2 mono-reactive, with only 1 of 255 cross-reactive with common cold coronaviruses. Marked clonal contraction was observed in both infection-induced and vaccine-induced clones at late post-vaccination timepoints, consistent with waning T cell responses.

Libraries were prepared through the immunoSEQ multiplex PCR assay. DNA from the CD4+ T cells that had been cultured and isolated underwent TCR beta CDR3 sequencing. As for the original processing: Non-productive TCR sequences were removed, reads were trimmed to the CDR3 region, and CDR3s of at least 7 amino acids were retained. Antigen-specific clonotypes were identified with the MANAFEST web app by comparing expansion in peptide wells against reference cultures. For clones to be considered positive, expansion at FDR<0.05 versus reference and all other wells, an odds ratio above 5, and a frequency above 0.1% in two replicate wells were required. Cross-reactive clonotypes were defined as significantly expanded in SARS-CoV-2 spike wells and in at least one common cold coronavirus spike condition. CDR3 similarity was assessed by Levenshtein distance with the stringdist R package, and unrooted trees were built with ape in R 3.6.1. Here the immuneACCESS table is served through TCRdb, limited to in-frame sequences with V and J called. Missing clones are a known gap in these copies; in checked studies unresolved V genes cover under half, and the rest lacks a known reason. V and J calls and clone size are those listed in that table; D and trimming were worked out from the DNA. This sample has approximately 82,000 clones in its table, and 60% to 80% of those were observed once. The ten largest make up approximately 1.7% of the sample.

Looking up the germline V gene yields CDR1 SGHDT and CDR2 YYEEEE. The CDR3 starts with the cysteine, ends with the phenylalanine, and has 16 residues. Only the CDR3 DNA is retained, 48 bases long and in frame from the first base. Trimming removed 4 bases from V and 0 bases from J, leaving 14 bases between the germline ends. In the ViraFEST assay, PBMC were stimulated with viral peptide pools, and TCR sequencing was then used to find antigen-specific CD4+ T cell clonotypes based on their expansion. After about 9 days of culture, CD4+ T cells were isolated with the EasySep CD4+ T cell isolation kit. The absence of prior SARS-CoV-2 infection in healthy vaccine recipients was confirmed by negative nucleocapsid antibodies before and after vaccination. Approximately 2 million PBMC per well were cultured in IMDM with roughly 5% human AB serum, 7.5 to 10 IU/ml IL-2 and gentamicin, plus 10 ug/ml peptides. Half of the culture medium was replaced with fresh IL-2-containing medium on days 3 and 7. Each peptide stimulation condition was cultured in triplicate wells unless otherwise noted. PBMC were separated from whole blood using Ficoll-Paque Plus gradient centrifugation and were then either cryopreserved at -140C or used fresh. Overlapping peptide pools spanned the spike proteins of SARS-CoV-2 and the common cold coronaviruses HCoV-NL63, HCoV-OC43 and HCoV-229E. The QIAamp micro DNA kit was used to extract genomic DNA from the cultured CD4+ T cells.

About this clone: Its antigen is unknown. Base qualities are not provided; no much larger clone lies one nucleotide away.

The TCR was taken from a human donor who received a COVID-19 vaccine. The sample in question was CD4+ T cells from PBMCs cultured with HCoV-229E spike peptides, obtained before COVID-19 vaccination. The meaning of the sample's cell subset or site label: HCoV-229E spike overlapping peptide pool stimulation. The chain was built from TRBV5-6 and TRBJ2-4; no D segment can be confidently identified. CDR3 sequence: CASSPMGSLAKNIQYF. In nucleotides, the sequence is TGTGCCAGCAGCCCAATGGGGTCCCTAGCCAAAAACATTCAGTACTTC.